Below, 6 T cell receptor beta chains from the same sample are listed, as sequenced in a study of siplizumab effects on memory and regulatory T cells. The repertoire was sequenced with immunoSEQ multiplex PCR; TCRdb's copy has only in-frame clones and lacks some. This table holds around 97,000 clones, 85% to 95% found once. The sample was non-Treg CD4+ T cells sorted from blood. The receptors originated from a human donor in good health.

The chain uses TRBV7-9 and TRBJ2-2, with 9 bases identical to TRBD2. The CDR3 covers 17 residues. Trimming at V came to 2 bases and at J to 1 base, leaving 5 bases not matched to a gene. Germline CDR1 is SEHNR and CDR2 is FQNEAQ (reference sequence). The CDR3 DNA follows: TGTGCCAGCAGCTTACGTGGAGCGGGAGGGAACACCGGGGAGCTGTTTTTT. It translates to CASSLRGAGGNTGELFF.

The rearrangement uses TRBV6-5 and TRBJ1-2; D is ambiguous. Trimming pared 9 bases from V and 4 bases from J, leaving 15 bases between. Germline loops: CDR1 MNHEY, CDR2 SVGAGI. This CDR3 spans 13 amino acids. The chain's CDR3 is CASSLAMLYGYTF. The CDR3 DNA is TGTGCCAGTTCTCTTGCGATGCTCTATGGCTACACCTTC.

The CDR3 loop is CSVGTSNNEQFF. CDR3 nucleotide sequence: TGCAGCGTTGGAACTTCCAACAATGAGCAGTTCTTC. V is TRBV29-1 and J is TRBJ2-1; D not certain. Trimming removed 4 bases from V and 5 bases from J, with 9 bases in between. The CDR3 is made up of 12 amino acids. Looked up from germline, CDR1 is SQVTM and CDR2 is ANQGSEA.

This rearrangement joins TRBV27 to TRBJ2-1; 12 nucleotides align to TRBD2. The CDR3 totals 18 residues. The ends lost 6 bases at V and 7 bases at J; junction bases unmatched: 16. CDR1 is MNHEY and CDR2 is SMNVEV in the germline V gene (reference sequence). Here the CDR3 DNA reads TGTGCCAGCAGCCTCCGGGACAGCGGACTAGCGGGGAGGAATGAGCAGTTCTTC. Amino acids: CASSLRDSGLAGRNEQFF.

The chain combines TRBV10-2 with TRBJ2-7, with 7 bases aligning to TRBD1. The CDR3 runs to 13 residues. J lost 3 bases, V lost 11 bases, and 10 bases had no gene match. Germline V gives CDR1 WSHSY, CDR2 SAAADI. CDR3 residues: CAALDRVNYEQYF. CDR3 DNA sequence: TGCGCCGCGCTAGACAGGGTAAACTACGAGCAGTACTTC.

The V call is TRBV10-2, the J call TRBJ2-3, with D tentatively TRBD1 (5 bases). Germline CDR1 reads WSHSY; CDR2 reads SAAADI. This CDR3 is built from 15 residues. The CDR3 DNA reads as TGCGCTACCAAAGGGGCAGCGATGTACACAGATACGCAGTATTTT. Encoded protein: CATKGAAMYTDTQYF.